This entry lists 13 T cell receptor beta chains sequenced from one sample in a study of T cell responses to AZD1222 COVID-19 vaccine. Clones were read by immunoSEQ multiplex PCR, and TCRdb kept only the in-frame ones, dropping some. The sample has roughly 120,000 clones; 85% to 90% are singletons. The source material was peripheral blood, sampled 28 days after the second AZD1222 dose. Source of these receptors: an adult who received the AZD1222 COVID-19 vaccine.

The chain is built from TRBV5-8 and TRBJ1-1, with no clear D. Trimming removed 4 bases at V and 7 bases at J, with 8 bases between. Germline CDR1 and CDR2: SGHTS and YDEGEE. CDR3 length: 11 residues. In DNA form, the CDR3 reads TGTGCCAGCAGCCAGACATTTGAAGCTTTCTTT. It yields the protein CASSQTFEAFF.

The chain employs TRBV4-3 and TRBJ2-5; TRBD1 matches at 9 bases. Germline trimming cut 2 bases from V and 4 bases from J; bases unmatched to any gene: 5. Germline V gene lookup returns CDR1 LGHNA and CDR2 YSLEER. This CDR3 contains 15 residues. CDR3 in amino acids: CASSQTTGGLETQYF. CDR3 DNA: TGCGCCAGCAGCCAAACGACAGGGGGGTTAGAGACCCAGTACTTC.

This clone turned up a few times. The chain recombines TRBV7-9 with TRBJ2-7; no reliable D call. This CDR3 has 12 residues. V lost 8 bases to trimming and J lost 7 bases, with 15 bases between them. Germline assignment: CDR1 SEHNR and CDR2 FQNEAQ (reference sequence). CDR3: CASGQSGREQYF. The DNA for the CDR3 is TGTGCCAGCGGCCAATCCGGACGGGAGCAGTACTTC.

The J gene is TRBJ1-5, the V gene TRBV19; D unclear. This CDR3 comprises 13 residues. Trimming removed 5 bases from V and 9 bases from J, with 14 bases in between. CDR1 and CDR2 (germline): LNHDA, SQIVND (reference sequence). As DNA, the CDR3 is TGTGCCAGTAGTCTCGCGGAAGGGCGGCCCCAGCATTTT. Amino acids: CASSLAEGRPQHF.

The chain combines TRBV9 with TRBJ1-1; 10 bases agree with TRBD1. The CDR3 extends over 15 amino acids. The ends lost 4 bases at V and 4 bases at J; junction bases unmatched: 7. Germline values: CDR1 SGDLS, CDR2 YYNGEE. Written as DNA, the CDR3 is TGTGCCAGCAGCCCACGACAGGGGGCCGTCACTGAAGCTTTCTTT. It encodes CASSPRQGAVTEAFF.

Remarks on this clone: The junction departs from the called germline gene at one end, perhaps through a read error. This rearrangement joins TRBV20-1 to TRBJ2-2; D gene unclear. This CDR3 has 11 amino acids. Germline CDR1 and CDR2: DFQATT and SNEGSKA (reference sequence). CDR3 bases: TGCAGTGCTAGCAGAACCGGAGAGCTGTTTTTT. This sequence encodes CSASRTGELFF.

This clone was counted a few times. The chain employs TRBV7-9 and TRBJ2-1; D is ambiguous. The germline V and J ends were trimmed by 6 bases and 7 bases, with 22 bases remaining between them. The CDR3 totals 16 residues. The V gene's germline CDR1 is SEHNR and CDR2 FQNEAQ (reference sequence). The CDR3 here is CASRKKGSELGNEQFF. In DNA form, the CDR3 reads TGTGCCAGCAGGAAAAAAGGGTCGGAGTTGGGTAATGAGCAGTTCTTC.

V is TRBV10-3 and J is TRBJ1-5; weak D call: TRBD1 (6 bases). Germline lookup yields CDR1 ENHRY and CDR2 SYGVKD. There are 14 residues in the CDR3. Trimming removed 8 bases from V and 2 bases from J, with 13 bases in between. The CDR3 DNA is TGTGCCATCTCCGCCAGACAGGGCAATCAGCCCCAGCATTTT. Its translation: CAISARQGNQPQHF.

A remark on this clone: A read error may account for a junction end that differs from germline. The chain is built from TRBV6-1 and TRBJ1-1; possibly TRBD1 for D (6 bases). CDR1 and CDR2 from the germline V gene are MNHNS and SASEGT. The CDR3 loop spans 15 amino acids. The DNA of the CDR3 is TGTGCCAGCAGCGAAGGAGACAGGCGGAACACTGAAGCTTTCTTT. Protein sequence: CASSEGDRRNTEAFF.

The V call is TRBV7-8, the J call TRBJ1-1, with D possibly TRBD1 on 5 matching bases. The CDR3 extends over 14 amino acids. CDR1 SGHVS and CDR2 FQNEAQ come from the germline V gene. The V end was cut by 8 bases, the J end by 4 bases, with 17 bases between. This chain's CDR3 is CASGHTGLGTEAFF. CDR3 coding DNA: TGTGCCAGCGGACATACGGGGCTGGGCACTGAAGCTTTCTTT.

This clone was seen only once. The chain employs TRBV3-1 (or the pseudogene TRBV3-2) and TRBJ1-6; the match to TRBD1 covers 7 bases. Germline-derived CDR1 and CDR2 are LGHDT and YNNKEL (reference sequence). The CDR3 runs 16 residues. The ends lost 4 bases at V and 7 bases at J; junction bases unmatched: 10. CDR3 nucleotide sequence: TGTGCCAGCAGCCGACACGGAGGGGGCGGGAATTCACCCCTCCACTTT. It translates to CASSRHGGGGNSPLHF.

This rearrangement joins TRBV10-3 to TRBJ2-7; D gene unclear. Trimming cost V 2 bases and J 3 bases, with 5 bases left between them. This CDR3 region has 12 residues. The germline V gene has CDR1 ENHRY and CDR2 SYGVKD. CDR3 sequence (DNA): TGTGCCATCAGTGAGAGTAGCTACGAGCAGTACTTC. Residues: CAISESSYEQYF.

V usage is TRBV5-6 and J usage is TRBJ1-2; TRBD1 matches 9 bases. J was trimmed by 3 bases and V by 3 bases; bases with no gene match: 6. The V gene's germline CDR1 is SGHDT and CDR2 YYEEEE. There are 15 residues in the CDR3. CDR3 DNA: TGTGCCAGCAGCTGGACGGGACAGGGAGACTATGGCTACACCTTC. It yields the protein CASSWTGQGDYGYTF.